A selection of T cell receptor beta chains follows, all from one sample in a study of shared clonotypes between healthy human individuals. Only in-frame clones appear in the TCRdb table, and some are missing; sequencing was by immunoSEQ multiplex PCR. The sample lists approximately 2,000,000 clones; under 95% were seen once. The sample taken for sequencing was naive CD4+ T cells from PBMCs. Receptors were obtained from a man between 18 and 29 years old in good health. Some clones in this sample may be carry-over from other donors' samples. Both conserved end residues are part of each CDR3. D genes are given only for firm matches.

TRBD2	TRBV28	TRBJ2-3	CASRPTSGRTDTQYF	TGTGCCAGCAGGCCGACTAGCGGGCGCACAGATACGCAGTATTTT
TRBD1	TRBV4-2	TRBJ2-2	CASSHITGGNTGELFF	TGTGCCAGCAGCCATATTACAGGGGGGAACACCGGGGAGCTGTTTTTT
TRBD2	TRBV10-1	TRBJ2-7	CASSDGVASGFEQYF	TGCGCCAGCAGTGACGGTGTGGCTAGCGGGTTCGAGCAGTACTTC
NA	TRBV2	TRBJ2-7	CASLRTPYYEQYF	TGTGCCAGCTTAAGGACTCCATACTACGAGCAGTACTTC
NA	TRBV2	TRBJ1-4	CASTLIGGEGYEKLFF	TGTGCCAGCACCTTGATCGGCGGTGAGGGTTATGAAAAACTGTTTTTT
TRBD2	TRBV5-6	TRBJ2-1	CASSFGLAGANEQFF	TGTGCCAGCAGCTTTGGACTAGCGGGAGCCAATGAGCAGTTCTTC
NA	TRBV5-1	TRBJ2-3	CASSLTASSSTDTQYF	TGCGCCAGCAGCTTGACAGCTAGTTCTAGCACAGATACGCAGTATTTT
NA	TRBV7-8	TRBJ2-7	CASSPYGTSSYEQYF	TGTGCCAGCAGCCCTTACGGGACTTCAAGCTACGAGCAGTACTTC
NA	TRBV6-5	TRBJ2-5	CASSLGRETQYF	TGTGCCAGCAGTTTGGGGCGGGAGACCCAGTACTTC
TRBD1	TRBV29-1	TRBJ2-6	CSARDRGLAGANVLTF	TGCAGCGCTCGGGACAGGGGGCTGGCTGGGGCCAACGTCCTGACTTTC
NA	TRBV27	TRBJ1-6	CASSYTPRTRYNSPLHF	TGTGCCAGCAGCTATACCCCGCGGACGAGATATAATTCACCCCTCCACTTT
NA	TRBV27	TRBJ2-1	CASRGALARSSYNEQFF	TGTGCCAGCCGGGGAGCGCTCGCCCGGAGCTCCTACAATGAGCAGTTCTTC
NA	TRBV9	TRBJ2-7	CASSVGTAKSYEQYF	TGTGCCAGCAGCGTAGGAACGGCGAAATCCTACGAGCAGTACTTC
NA	TRBV15	TRBJ2-3	CATSRDDSYTDTQYF	TGTGCCACCAGCAGAGACGACAGCTACACAGATACGCAGTATTTT
TRBD1	TRBV19	TRBJ2-3	CASSIPGQIPTDTQYF	TGTGCCAGTAGTATCCCGGGACAGATCCCCACAGATACGCAGTATTTT
TRBD1	TRBV7-8	TRBJ1-1	CASSSGQGGDTEAFF	TGTGCCAGCAGCTCCGGACAGGGGGGTGACACTGAAGCTTTCTTT
NA	TRBV4-3	TRBJ1-1	CASSPRVLNTEAFF	TGCGCCAGCAGCCCCCGGGTTCTGAACACTGAAGCTTTCTTT
NA	TRBV19	TRBJ2-7	CASSYNRGAYEQYF	TGTGCCAGTAGCTATAACCGAGGGGCCTACGAGCAGTACTTC
NA	TRBV2	TRBJ2-7	CASCSGSPPYEQYF	TGTGCCAGCTGCAGCGGGTCACCCCCCTACGAGCAGTACTTC
NA	TRBV5-1	TRBJ2-4	CASSSGVAKNIQYF	TGCGCCAGCAGCTCAGGGGTAGCCAAAAACATTCAGTACTTC
TRBD1	TRBV28	TRBJ1-2	CASSSQGAGVDGYTF	TGTGCCAGCAGTTCACAGGGGGCTGGAGTCGATGGCTACACCTTC
NA	TRBV29-1	TRBJ2-1	CSVKGERVSYNEQFF	TGCAGCGTTAAGGGGGAGCGGGTCTCCTACAATGAGCAGTTCTTC
TRBD2	TRBV18	TRBJ2-5	CASSPPGLALQETQYF	TGTGCCAGCTCACCACCGGGACTAGCGCTCCAAGAGACCCAGTACTTC
NA	TRBV9	TRBJ1-5	CASSVGAGFGQPQHF	TGTGCCAGCAGCGTAGGGGCAGGGTTCGGCCAGCCCCAGCATTTT
TRBD2	TRBV10-3	TRBJ2-2	CAISETSGRGTGELFF	TGTGCCATCAGTGAAACTAGCGGGAGGGGCACCGGGGAGCTGTTTTTT
NA	TRBV5-4	TRBJ2-3	CASSRTGGYTDTQYF	TGTGCCAGCAGCCGGACCGGGGGATACACAGATACGCAGTATTTT